These T cell receptor beta chains were read from a single sample in a study of blood T cells in healthy people across ages. MiXCR, run by TCRdb on the 5' RACE reads, gives a single entry per CDR3 protein. The sample holds approximately 800,000 distinct CDR3 sequences, roughly 50% seen once. Sequenced sample: blood. The receptor source for this set is a man aged 35-49 years in good health. Both conserved end residues are part of each CDR3. The D gene is left open where the match is weak. Clone size, where shown, is once, few, many, or a class for clones that have expanded.

d_gene | j_gene | v_gene | abundance | CDR3aa
TRBD1 | TRBJ2-3 | TRBV5-1 | few | CASSHQGTGTDTDTQYF
. | TRBJ2-3 | TRBV6-4 | . | CASSDNRRDKTDTQYF
. | TRBJ2-3 | TRBV7-3 | few | CASSLSAGGTDTQYF
TRBD2 | . | TRBV3-1 | . | CASSPSADSGSISEQYF
. | TRBJ2-1 | TRBV27 | . | CASSLGGTANEQFF
TRBD1 | . | TRBV12-3/TRBV12-4 | few | CASSELPGQGNEQYF
TRBD1 | TRBJ2-1 | TRBV25-1 | . | CASSGQGEGVWGEQFF
. | . | TRBV3-1 | . | CASSLGHGSANEQYF
TRBD1 | TRBJ1-6 | TRBV7-2 | few | CASSMPGQINSPLHF
TRBD1 | TRBJ2-5 | TRBV6-4 | . | CANSEGTGDGVGEQYF
. | TRBJ2-7 | TRBV28 | . | CASSTDWGEQYF
TRBD2 | TRBJ2-4 | TRBV28 | . | CASSYYGGGLGKNIQYF
. | TRBJ2-1 | TRBV3-1 | . | CASSQGQAMGNEQFF
. | TRBJ2-3 | TRBV7-2 | . | CASSLRAATSTDTQYF
. | TRBJ2-5 | TRBV28 | . | CASRSGPLAQETQYF